These 2 T cell receptor beta chains were all obtained from the same sample, sequenced in a study of Ad26.COV2.S vaccination and SARS-CoV-2 variants. Here immunoSEQ multiplex PCR was the method, and the copy in TCRdb shows in-frame clones only, minus some. Of about 680,000 clones listed, 70% to 90% were seen once; the top ten hold approximately 1.5%. The treatment denotes: over 15 received Ad26.COV2.S at low or high dose, single or two shots; about 5 received placebo; per-sample allocation not given. Samples were taken on day 63 after the first vaccine or placebo injection. This specimen consisted of peripheral blood, obtained in a trial of Ad26.COV2.S vaccine versus placebo. The receptors were sampled from a person between 18 and 65 years old who received the Ad26.COV2.S COVID-19 vaccine or a placebo.

In the case of this clone: This sample also contains other DNA sequences that code for the same CDR3. The CDR3 sequence is CASSYSRVSTDTQYF. DNA of the CDR3: TGTGCCAGCAGTTACTCGAGAGTCAGCACAGATACGCAGTATTTT. This chain connects TRBV6-5 to TRBJ2-3; D gene ambiguous. This CDR3 region has 15 residues. CDR1 is MNHEY and CDR2 is SVGAGI in the germline V gene. The V end was cut by 0 bases, the J end by 0 bases, with 7 bases between.

The rearrangement links TRBV5-1 to TRBJ2-2; TRBD2 agrees at 7 bases. CDR3 length equals 16 residues. Germline trimming cut 0 bases from V and 6 bases from J; bases unmatched to any gene: 8. Germline assignment: CDR1 SGHRS and CDR2 YFSETQ. CDR3 coding DNA: TGCGCCAGCAGCTTGGACCTCCTAGCGGAGTCCGGGGAGCTGTTTTTT. It yields the protein CASSLDLLAESGELFF.